This TCR beta chain was captured by sequencing in a study of cytomegalovirus exposure and HLA in healthy donors. The PCR contained 60 Vbeta and 13 Jbeta primers. TCRdb's copy holds only in-frame clones and misses some; the assay was immunoSEQ multiplex PCR. The sample yields approximately 190,000 clones, 80% to 90% seen once. In germline, CDR1 is LNHDA, CDR2 SQIVND (reference sequence). CDR3 length: 15 amino acids. Trimming took 0 bases from V and 3 from J, leaving 9 bases between them. General study results and limits: The authors listed 164 TCR beta chains as cytomegalovirus-associated.

In the case of this clone: Its cognate antigen is unknown.

The sequence was collected from a man aged 25 to 40 in good health and CMV-seronegative. The sequenced sample consisted of PBMCs. The genes are TRBV19 and TRBJ2-1; no reliable D call. DNA for the CDR3: TGTGCCAGTAGTATAGATCGAGGAATCTACAATGAGCAGTTCTTC. It specifies CASSIDRGIYNEQFF.